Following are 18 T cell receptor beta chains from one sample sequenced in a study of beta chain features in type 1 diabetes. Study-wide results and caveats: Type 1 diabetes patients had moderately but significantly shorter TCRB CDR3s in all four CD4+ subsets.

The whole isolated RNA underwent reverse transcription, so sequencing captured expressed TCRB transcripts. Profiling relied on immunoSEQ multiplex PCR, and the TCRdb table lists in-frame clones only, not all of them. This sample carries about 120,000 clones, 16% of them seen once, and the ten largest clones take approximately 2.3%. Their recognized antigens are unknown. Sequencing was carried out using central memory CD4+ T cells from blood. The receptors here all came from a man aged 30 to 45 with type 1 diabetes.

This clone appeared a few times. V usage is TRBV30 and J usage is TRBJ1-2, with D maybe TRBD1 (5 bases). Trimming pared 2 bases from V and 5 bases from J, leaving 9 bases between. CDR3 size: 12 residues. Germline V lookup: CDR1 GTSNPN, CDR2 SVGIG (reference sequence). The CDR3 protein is CAWSTGGYGYTF. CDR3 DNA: TGTGCCTGGAGTACCGGGGGGTATGGCTACACCTTC.

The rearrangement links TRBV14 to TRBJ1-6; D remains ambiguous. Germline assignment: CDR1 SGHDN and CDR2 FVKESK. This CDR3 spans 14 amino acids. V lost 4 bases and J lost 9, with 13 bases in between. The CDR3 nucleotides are TGTGCCAGCAGCCTAATGTGGGAACCTTCACCCCTCCACTTT. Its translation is CASSLMWEPSPLHF.

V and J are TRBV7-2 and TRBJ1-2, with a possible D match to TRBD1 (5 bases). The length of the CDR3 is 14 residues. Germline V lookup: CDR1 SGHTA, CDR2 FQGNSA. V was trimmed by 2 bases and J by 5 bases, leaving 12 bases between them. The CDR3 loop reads CASSLLGTPYGYTF. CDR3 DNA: TGTGCCAGCAGCTTACTCGGGACTCCGTATGGCTACACCTTC. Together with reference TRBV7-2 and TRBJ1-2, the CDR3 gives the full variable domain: GAGVSQSPSNKVTEKGKDVELRCDPISGHTALYWYRQSLGQGLEFLIYFQGNSAPDKSGLPSDRFSAERTGGSVSTLTIQRTQQEDSAVYLCASSLLGTPYGYTFGSGTRLTVV.

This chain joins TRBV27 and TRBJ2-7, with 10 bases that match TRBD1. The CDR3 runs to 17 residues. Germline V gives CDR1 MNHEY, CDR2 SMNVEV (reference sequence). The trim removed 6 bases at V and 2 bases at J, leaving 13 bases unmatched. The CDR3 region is CASRATHLTGGPYEQYF. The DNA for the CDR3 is TGTGCCAGCAGGGCCACCCACCTGACAGGGGGCCCCTACGAGCAGTACTTC.

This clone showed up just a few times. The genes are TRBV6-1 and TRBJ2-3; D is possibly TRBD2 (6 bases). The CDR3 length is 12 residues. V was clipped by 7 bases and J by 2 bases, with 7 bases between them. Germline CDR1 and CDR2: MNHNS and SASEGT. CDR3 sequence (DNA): TGTGCCAGCACGGGAGACACAGATACGCAGTATTTT. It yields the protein CASTGDTDTQYF.

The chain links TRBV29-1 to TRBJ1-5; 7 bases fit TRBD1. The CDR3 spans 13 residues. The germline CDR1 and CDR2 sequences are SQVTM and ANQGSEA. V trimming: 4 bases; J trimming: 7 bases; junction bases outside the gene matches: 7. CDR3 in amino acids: CSVGQGLGQPQHF. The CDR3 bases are TGCAGCGTTGGACAGGGCCTAGGGCAGCCCCAGCATTTT.

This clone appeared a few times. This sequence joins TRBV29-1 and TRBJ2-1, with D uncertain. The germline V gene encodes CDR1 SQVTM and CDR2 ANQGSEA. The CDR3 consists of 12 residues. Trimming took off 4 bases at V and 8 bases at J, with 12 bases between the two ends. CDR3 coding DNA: TGCAGCGTTGGGGGTTTGGGCGATGAGCAGTTCTTC. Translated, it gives CSVGGLGDEQFF.

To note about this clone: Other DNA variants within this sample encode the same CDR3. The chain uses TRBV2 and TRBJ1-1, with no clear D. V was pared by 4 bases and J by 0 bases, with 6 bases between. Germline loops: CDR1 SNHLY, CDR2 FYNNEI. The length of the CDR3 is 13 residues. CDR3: CASSGQMNTEAFF. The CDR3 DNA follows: TGTGCCAGCAGTGGCCAGATGAACACTGAAGCTTTCTTT.

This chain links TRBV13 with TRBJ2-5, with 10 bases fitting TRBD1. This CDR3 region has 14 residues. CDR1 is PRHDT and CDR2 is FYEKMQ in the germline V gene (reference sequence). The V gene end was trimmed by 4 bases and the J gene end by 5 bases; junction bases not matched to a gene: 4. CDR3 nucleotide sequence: TGTGCCAGCAGCTCTACGGACAGGGGGGAGACCCAGTACTTC. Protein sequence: CASSSTDRGETQYF.

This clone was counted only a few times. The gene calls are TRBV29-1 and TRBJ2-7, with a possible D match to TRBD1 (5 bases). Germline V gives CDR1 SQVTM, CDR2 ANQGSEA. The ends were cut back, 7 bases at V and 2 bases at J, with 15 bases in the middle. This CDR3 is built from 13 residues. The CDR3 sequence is CSGDDSTTYEQYF. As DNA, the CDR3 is TGCAGCGGCGACGACAGTACCACCTACGAGCAGTACTTC.

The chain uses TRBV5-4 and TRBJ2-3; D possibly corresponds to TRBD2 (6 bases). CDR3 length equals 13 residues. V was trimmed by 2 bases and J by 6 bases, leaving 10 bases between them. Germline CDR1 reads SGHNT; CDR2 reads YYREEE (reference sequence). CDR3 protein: CASSFGGEDTQYF. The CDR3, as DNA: TGTGCCAGCAGCTTTGGCGGGGAGGATACGCAGTATTTT. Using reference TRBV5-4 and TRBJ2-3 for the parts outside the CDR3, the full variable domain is ETGVTQSPTHLIKTRGQQVTLRCSSQSGHNTVSWYQQALGQGPQFIFQYYREEENGRGNFPPRFSGLQFPNYSSELNVNALELDDSALYLCASSFGGEDTQYFGPGTRLTVL.

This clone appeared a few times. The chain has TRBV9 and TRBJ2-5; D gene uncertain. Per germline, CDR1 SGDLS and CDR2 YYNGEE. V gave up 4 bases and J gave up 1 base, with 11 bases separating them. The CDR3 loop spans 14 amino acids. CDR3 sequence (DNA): TGTGCCAGCAGCCCCCGGCCCACCCAAGAGACCCAGTACTTC. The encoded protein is CASSPRPTQETQYF.

CDR3 residues: CASTPGVNYGYTF. In DNA, the CDR3 is TGTGCCAGCACCCCGGGCGTTAACTATGGCTACACCTTC. This chain links TRBV6-6 with TRBJ1-2; the D is unclear. Germline V gene data show CDR1 as MNHNY and CDR2 as SVGAGI (reference sequence). The length of the CDR3 is 13 residues. Trimming removed 7 bases at V and 1 base at J, with 10 bases between.

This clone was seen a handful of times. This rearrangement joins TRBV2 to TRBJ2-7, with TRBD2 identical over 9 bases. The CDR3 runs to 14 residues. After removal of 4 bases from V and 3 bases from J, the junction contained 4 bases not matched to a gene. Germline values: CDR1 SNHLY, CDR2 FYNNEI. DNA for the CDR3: TGTGCCAGCAGTGGGGCTAGCGGGGACTACGAGCAGTACTTC. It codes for CASSGASGDYEQYF.

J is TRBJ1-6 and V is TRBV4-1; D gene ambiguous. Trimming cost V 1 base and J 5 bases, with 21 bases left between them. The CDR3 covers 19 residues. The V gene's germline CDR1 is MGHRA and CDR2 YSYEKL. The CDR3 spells CASSQGSIRTLRHNSPLHF. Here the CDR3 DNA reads TGCGCCAGCAGCCAAGGGAGCATCAGGACTCTGCGGCATAATTCACCCCTCCACTTT.

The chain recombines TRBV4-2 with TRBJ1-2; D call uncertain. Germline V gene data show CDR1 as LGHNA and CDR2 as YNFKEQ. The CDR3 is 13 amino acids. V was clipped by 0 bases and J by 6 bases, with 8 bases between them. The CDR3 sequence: CASSQEGGNGYTF. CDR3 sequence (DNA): TGTGCCAGCAGCCAAGAGGGAGGCAATGGCTACACCTTC.

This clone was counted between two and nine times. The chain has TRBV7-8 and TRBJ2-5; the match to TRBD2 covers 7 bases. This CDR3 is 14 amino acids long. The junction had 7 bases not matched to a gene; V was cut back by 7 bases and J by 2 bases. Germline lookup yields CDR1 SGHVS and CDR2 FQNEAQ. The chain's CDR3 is CASTSFGGQETQYF. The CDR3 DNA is TGTGCCAGCACCTCTTTCGGGGGGCAAGAGACCCAGTACTTC.

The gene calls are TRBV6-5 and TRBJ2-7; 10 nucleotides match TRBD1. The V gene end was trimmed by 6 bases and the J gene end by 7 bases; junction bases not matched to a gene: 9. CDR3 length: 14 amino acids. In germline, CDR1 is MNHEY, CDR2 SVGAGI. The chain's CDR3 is CASRRGQGYGEQYF. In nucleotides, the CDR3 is TGTGCCAGCAGAAGGGGACAGGGGTATGGGGAGCAGTACTTC.